The rows below give T cell receptor beta chains drawn from one sample of a study of graft-versus-host responses after intestinal transplantation. The antigens of these receptors remain unknown. Generated by immunoSEQ multiplex PCR, the TCRdb table keeps only in-frame clones and is missing some. The sample shows 90,000 to 130,000 clones, around 94% of them seen only once. Here the sequenced sample was unstimulated CD4+ T cells sorted from spleen or lymph node cells, taken before transplant. These receptors were taken from a human donor who was the organ donor for an intestinal transplant. CDR3s include the opening cysteine and the closing phenylalanine or tryptophan. The D gene is left open where the match is weak. Clone size is stated in some rows and not others, as once, few, many or a class when expanded.

TRBV19	-	TRBJ2-5	-	CASSDLGQEETQYF	TGTGCCAGTTCGGACCTCGGGCAGGAAGAGACCCAGTACTTC
TRBV6-6	-	TRBJ2-7	-	CASSLDSYEQYF	TGTGCCAGCAGTTTGGACTCCTACGAGCAGTACTTC
TRBV5-8	once	TRBJ1-5	-	CASSLAAADNQPQHF	TGTGCCAGCAGCTTGGCCGCAGCGGACAATCAGCCCCAGCATTTT
TRBV6-1	few	TRBJ2-1	-	CASSEGEQFF	TGTGCCAGCAGTGAAGGGGAGCAGTTCTTC
TRBV9	-	TRBJ1-3	-	CASSVAQGPYSGNTIYF	TGTGCCAGCAGCGTAGCTCAAGGGCCCTACTCTGGAAACACCATATATTTT
TRBV7-9	-	TRBJ2-7	-	CASSLVSGSNEQYF	TGTGCCAGCAGCTTAGTTTCAGGGAGCAACGAGCAGTACTTC
TRBV6-6	-	TRBJ2-7	-	CASTQGYYEQYF	TGTGCCAGCACCCAGGGATACTACGAGCAGTACTTC
TRBV19	-	TRBJ2-4	-	CASSGGLVGYAKNIQYF	TGTGCCAGTAGTGGGGGGTTAGTAGGGTATGCCAAAAACATTCAGTACTTC
TRBV7-8	-	TRBJ2-1	-	CASRARFWGTHNEQFF	TGTGCCAGCAGGGCCCGGTTTTGGGGTACCCACAATGAGCAGTTCTTC
TRBV7-8	-	TRBJ1-3	-	CASSLDGVMGNTIYF	TGTGCCAGCAGCTTAGACGGGGTGATGGGAAACACCATATATTTT
TRBV7-2	-	TRBJ2-3	TRBD2	CASRPKREGPDTQYF	TGTGCCAGCAGACCTAAGCGGGAGGGCCCGGATACGCAGTATTTT
TRBV5-1	few	TRBJ2-3	-	CASSLATGSTDTQYF	TGCGCCAGCAGCTTGGCCACAGGGAGCACAGATACGCAGTATTTT
TRBV2	-	TRBJ2-7	TRBD1	CASRGDRVGYEQYF	TGTGCCAGCAGGGGGGACAGGGTCGGATACGAGCAGTACTTC
TRBV5-1	-	TRBJ2-5	TRBD2	CASSPGVPGGETQYF	TGCGCCAGCAGCCCCGGGGTCCCCGGGGGGGAGACCCAGTACTTC
TRBV2	few	TRBJ2-7	-	CASSGAVFYEQYF	TGTGCCAGCAGTGGGGCGGTTTTCTACGAGCAGTACTTC
TRBV2	-	TRBJ2-5	TRBD2	CASSEWRSGGETQYF	TGTGCCAGCAGTGAGTGGCGTTCCGGGGGGGAGACCCAGTACTTC
TRBV13	-	TRBJ1-2	-	CASSLHYGYTF	TGTGCCAGCAGCCTCCACTATGGCTACACCTTC
TRBV30	-	TRBJ2-3	TRBD2	CAWSVRRTSGIADTQYF	TGTGCCTGGAGTGTACGGAGGACTAGCGGGATCGCAGATACGCAGTATTTT
TRBV6-1	-	TRBJ2-4	-	CASMRGAKNIQYF	TGTGCCAGCATGAGGGGGGCCAAAAACATTCAGTACTTC
TRBV7-9	-	TRBJ1-1	-	CASSFPDSRGEAFF	TGTGCCAGCAGCTTTCCGGACAGTCGGGGTGAAGCTTTCTTT
TRBV7-2	-	TRBJ1-5	TRBD1	CASSSRGTGKGQPQHF	TGTGCCAGCAGCTCACGCGGGACAGGAAAGGGACAGCCCCAGCATTTT
TRBV6-1	-	TRBJ1-1	-	CASSEGRDGEAFF	TGTGCCAGCAGTGAGGGTAGGGACGGTGAAGCTTTCTTT
TRBV4-1	-	TRBJ2-3	-	CASSQAAPPFGHHTDTQYF	TGCGCCAGCAGCCAAGCGGCCCCCCCCTTTGGCCATCACACAGATACGCAGTATTTT
TRBV7-9	-	TRBJ1-1	-	CASSLEQEAFF	TGTGCCAGCAGCTTAGAACAGGAAGCTTTCTTT
TRBV7-2	-	TRBJ2-5	TRBD2	CASSPRAGGQETQYF	TGTGCCAGCAGCCCCAGAGCGGGAGGGCAAGAGACCCAGTACTTC
TRBV5-1	-	TRBJ2-7	TRBD1	CASSVRQGQGYEQYF	TGCGCCAGCAGCGTAAGACAGGGACAGGGCTACGAGCAGTACTTC
TRBV19	-	TRBJ1-1	-	CASSMEGTEAFF	TGTGCCAGTAGTATGGAGGGGACTGAAGCTTTCTTT
TRBV6-6	-	TRBJ1-5	-	CASRTQGRDQPQHF	TGTGCCAGCAGGACCCAGGGAAGGGATCAGCCCCAGCATTTT